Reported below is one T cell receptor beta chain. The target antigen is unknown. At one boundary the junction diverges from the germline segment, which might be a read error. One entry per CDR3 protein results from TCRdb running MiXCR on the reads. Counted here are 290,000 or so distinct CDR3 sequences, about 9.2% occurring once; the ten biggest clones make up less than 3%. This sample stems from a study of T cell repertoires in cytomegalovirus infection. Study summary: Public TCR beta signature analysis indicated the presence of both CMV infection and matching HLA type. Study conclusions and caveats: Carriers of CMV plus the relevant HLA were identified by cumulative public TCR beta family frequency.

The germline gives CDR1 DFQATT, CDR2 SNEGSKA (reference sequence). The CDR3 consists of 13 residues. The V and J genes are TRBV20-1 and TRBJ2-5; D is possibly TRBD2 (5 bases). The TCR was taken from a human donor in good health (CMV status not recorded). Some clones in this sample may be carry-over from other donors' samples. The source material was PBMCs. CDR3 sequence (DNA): TGCGGTGCTAGCCAGCGACCCCAAGAGACCCAGTACTTC. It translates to CGASQRPQETQYF.